Detailed here is one T cell receptor beta chain. Its antigen is currently unknown. Sequencing was performed with immunoSEQ multiplex PCR; in TCRdb, only in-frame clones are kept and a portion is missing. Here the sample spans over 3,500 clones, around 92% being singletons. This entry belongs to a study of T cells in localized non-small cell lung cancer. Germline assignment: CDR1 GTSNPN and CDR2 SVGIG (reference sequence). The CDR3 is 13 amino acids. Trimming left V 3 bases short and J 5 bases short, with 13 bases between. Study-level points and caveats: The tumor had only one region sequenced, so heterogeneity remains possible. Detection in adjacent lung was observed for a median about 50 of the top 100 tumor clones.

The source of this sequence is a woman between 35 and 75 years old with stage I lung adenocarcinoma. The chain recombines TRBV30 with TRBJ1-1; D uncertain. This sample comprised peripheral blood, obtained before any cancer treatment. The CDR3 DNA sequence: TGTGCCTGGAGGACCCCCGCCCGGACTGAAGCTTTCTTT. Its translation is CAWRTPARTEAFF.